Included here is one T cell receptor (beta chain) sequence, with context. This clonotype came up a few times. What this receptor recognizes is not known. Per-base quality was not reported, and no clone a single base away is much larger than it. Libraries were prepared through PCR. The instrument given in TCRdb is Illumina HiSeq 2500. Molecular barcoding was employed in the preparation of TCR libraries, with unique molecular identifiers being used to normalize TCRbeta repertoire quantification. TCRdb's own reprocessing of the public reads used fastp at Q25 and MiXCR and kept productive beta chains. Rows matching on CDR3 protein sequence are summarized as one entry with the most common DNA and genes. This sample is represented by hundreds of thousands of distinct CDR3 sequences; about 16% of them were singletons. The top ten clonotypes cover 25% to 30% of the sample. Cut back by 0 bases and 3 bases, the V and J ends lie 12 bases apart. From its cysteine to its phenylalanine, the CDR3 spans 15 amino acids. The entry retains the CDR3 DNA only, 45 bases that are in frame from base 1. The germline V gene gives CDR1 as ENHRY and CDR2 as SYGVKD.

The data originate from a study of T-cell reconstitution after alpha-beta-depleted transplantation in children (dated by TCRdb to 2015 to 2016). Context from the whole study: Using TCR repertoire profiling, the study quantitatively followed how T-cell immune reconstitution unfolded in children after TCRalphabeta/CD19-depleted allogeneic hematopoietic cell transplantation.

The investigation overall reported the following: The high TCRbeta diversity at day 60 in some patients was ascribed to recipient T cells and intrathymic progenitors that had survived conditioning. Over the following months the frequencies of hyperexpanded clones went down, and after one year T-cell counts and TCRbeta diversity were mostly credited to newly produced T cells. Apparently early alphabetaT-cell count recovery about two months after transplant reportedly relied on only several hundred rapidly expanded clones derived from non-depleted graft cells.

The treatment or condition label here, explained by the study, means: allogeneic hematopoietic cell transplantation with graft depleted of TCRalphabeta T cells and CD19 B cells. Transplant recipients were children who received TCRalphabeta/CD19-depleted allogeneic hematopoietic cell grafts. This TCR was recovered from a boy younger than two who had a stem cell transplant for Wiskott-Aldrich syndrome, so the T cells may come from the graft donor. Sequences were derived from PBMCs, mostly from graft donor cells, sampled 360 days after TCRalphabeta/CD19-depleted stem cell transplant. The chain uses TRBV10-3 and TRBJ2-7; no D segment can be confidently identified. The CDR3 region has the sequence CAISESAGLYYEQYF. Read as DNA, the sequence is TGTGCCATCAGTGAGTCCGCAGGTCTCTACTACGAGCAGTACTTC.